The 8 T cell receptor beta chains below were found in one sample sequenced in a study of T cells after yellow fever vaccination. TCRdb recomputed calls from the 5' RACE reads with MiXCR, one row per CDR3 protein. The sample shows approximately 74,000 distinct CDR3 sequences, around 7% of them seen only once. Sequencing used CD8+ T cells sorted from PBMCs, obtained 5 days after the first yellow fever vaccination. These receptors originate from a young man who received the YFV17D yellow fever vaccine.

The chain links TRBV7-9 to TRBJ2-1; D unresolved. V lost 5 bases, J lost 2 bases, and 7 bases lay in between. Per the germline V gene, CDR1 is SEHNR and CDR2 is FQNEAQ (reference sequence). The CDR3 has 13 amino acids. The CDR3 DNA is TGTGCCAGCAGCCCGAACACCTACAATGAGCAGTTCTTC. It yields the protein CASSPNTYNEQFF.

This clonotype was seen ten or more times. This rearrangement joins TRBV7-6 to TRBJ2-7, with 7 bases matching TRBD1. Per the germline V gene, CDR1 is SGHVS and CDR2 is FNYEAQ. V gave up 3 bases and J gave up 3 bases; unmatched junction bases: 5. The CDR3 totals 14 residues. Written as DNA, the CDR3 is TGTGCCAGCAGCTTTGGGACAGAGTACTACGAGCAGTACTTC. Protein sequence: CASSFGTEYYEQYF.

The rearrangement uses TRBV20-1 and TRBJ2-5; 13 bases fit TRBD2. After removal of 0 bases from V and 5 bases from J, the junction contained 9 bases not matched to a gene. CDR3 length: 17 amino acids. CDR1 and CDR2 from the germline V gene are DFQATT and SNEGSKA (reference sequence). The DNA of the CDR3 is TGCAGTGCTAGAGACTCCGGGACTAGCGGGGTGTGGGAGACCCAGTACTTC. Translation gives CSARDSGTSGVWETQYF.

This clonotype occurred a few times. The chain recombines TRBV15 with TRBJ1-5, with TRBD1 as a possible D gene (6 bases). The CDR3 length is 13 residues. V dropped 5 bases and J dropped 7 bases, with 12 bases sitting between them. The V gene's germline CDR1 is LNHNV and CDR2 YYDKDF (reference sequence). For the CDR3, the DNA is TGTGCCACCAGCCTAAACAGGGTCCAGCCCCAGCATTTT. Its protein is CATSLNRVQPQHF.

This chain uses TRBV20-1 with TRBJ2-1; 9 positions match TRBD2. The trim removed 0 bases at V and 2 bases at J, leaving 8 bases unmatched. From germline, CDR1 is DFQATT and CDR2 SNEGSKA (reference sequence). The CDR3 totals 17 residues. This chain's CDR3 is CSARDPSGDLPYNEQFF. For the CDR3, the DNA is TGCAGTGCTAGAGATCCTAGCGGGGACCTTCCCTACAATGAGCAGTTCTTC.

This clonotype has a count of ten or more. The chain couples TRBV6-5 to TRBJ1-2; TRBD1 is a possible D gene (5 bases). The V gene lost 4 bases and the J gene lost 7 bases, with 16 bases spanning the gap. The length of the CDR3 is 14 residues. CDR1 and CDR2 from the germline V gene are MNHEY and SVGAGI. CDR3 DNA: TGTGCCAGCAGTTCGCTCCGGGGCGGCAGTGGCTACACCTTC. This codes for CASSSLRGGSGYTF.

The chain uses TRBV20-1 and TRBJ1-1; no clear D gene. Germline V gene data show CDR1 as DFQATT and CDR2 as SNEGSKA (reference sequence). The CDR3 contains 12 residues. Trimming removed 6 bases at V and 3 bases at J, with 11 bases between. Here the CDR3 DNA reads TGCAGTGCCCCCTCCCTTGACACTGAAGCTTTCTTT. Encoded protein: CSAPSLDTEAFF.

This clonotype was seen more than once but under ten times. This chain links TRBV4-3 with TRBJ1-2, with TRBD1 as a possible D gene (5 bases). With 3 bases removed from V and 7 bases from J, the gap between germline ends came to 12 bases. The CDR3 is 13 residues long. Germline V gives CDR1 LGHNA, CDR2 YSLEER. The CDR3 nucleotides are TGCGCCAGCAGCCATGGGGGTGGGGTTGGCTACACCTTC. It encodes CASSHGGGVGYTF.